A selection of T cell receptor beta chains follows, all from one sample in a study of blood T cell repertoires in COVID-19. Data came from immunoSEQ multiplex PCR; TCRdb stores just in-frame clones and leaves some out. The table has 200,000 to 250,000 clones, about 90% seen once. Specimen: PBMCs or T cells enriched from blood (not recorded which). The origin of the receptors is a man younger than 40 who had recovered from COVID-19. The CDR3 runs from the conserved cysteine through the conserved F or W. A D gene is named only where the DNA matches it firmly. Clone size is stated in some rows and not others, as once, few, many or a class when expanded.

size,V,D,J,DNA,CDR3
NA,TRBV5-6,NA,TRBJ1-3,TGTGCCAGCAGCTTGAGAACAGGGCCAGGAAACACCATATATTTT,CASSLRTGPGNTIYF
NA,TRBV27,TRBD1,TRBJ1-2,TGTGCCAGCAGTGGGGACAGGAGCTATGGCTACACCTTC,CASSGDRSYGYTF
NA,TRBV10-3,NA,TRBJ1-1,TGTGCCATCAGTGAGTCGACGACAGTTAGTACTGAAGCCTTCTTT,CAISESTTVSTEAFF
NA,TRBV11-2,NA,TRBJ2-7,TGTGCCAGCAGTTTAGCGGGGACAGCCGGCGAGCAGTACTTC,CASSLAGTAGEQYF
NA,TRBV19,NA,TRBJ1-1,TGTGCCAGTAGGGGGACATCTGCATGGAGGACTGAAGCTTTCTTT,CASRGTSAWRTEAFF
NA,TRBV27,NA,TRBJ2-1,TGTGCCAGCGCCAGCCGAAACAGCAATGAGCAGTTCTTC,CASASRNSNEQFF
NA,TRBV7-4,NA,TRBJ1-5,TGCCCCACCAGCGACGGATACGGGGGGGGGAGCAATCAGCCCCAGCATTTT,CPTSDGYGGGSNQPQHF
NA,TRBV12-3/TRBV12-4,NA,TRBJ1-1,TGTGCCAGCACCCAAGGGGTCTACACTGAAGCTTTCTTT,CASTQGVYTEAFF
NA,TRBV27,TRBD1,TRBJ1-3,TGTGCCAGCAGTACCAGGGACAGGGGAAACACCATATATTTT,CASSTRDRGNTIYF
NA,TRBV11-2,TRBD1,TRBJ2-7,TGTGCCAGCAGCGGGGTGGACAGGGGGTGGATCAGCCACGAGCAGTACTTC,CASSGVDRGWISHEQYF
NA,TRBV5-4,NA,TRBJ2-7,TGTGCCAGCAGCTTGCCACTTGGACAGAACTCCTACGAGCAGTACTTC,CASSLPLGQNSYEQYF
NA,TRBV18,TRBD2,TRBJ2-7,TGTGCCAGCTCACCGGTTACTAGCGGGAGGGCCAGCGAGCAGTACTTC,CASSPVTSGRASEQYF
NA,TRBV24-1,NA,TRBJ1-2,TGTGCCACCAGTGATGAGCAGCGGGGCTACACCTTC,CATSDEQRGYTF
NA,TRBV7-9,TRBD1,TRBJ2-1,TGTGCCAGCAGCCAGGGACAGCAAACTGAGCAGTTCTTC,CASSQGQQTEQFF
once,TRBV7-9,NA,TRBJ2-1,TGTGCCAGCAGCTGGGCTATTTACAATGAGCAGTTCTTC,CASSWAIYNEQFF
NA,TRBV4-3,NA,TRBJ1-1,TGCGCCAGCAGCCAAGAGTACAGGGTACAGGTCTTT,CASSQEYRVQVF
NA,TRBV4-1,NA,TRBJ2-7,TGCGCCAGCAGCCAAGATTCGATCAGGATCTACGAGCAGTACTTC,CASSQDSIRIYEQYF
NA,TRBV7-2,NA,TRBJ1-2,TGTGCCAGCAGCTTAGTTACAGGGAACTATGGCTACACCTTC,CASSLVTGNYGYTF
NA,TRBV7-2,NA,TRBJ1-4,TGTGCCAGCAGCGTAGGTCGGGTCATAACCGCACCTAATGAAAAACTGTTTTTT,CASSVGRVITAPNEKLFF
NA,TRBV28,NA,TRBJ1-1,TGTGCCAGCAGTTTCCGAGACAGGCTTTGGGGTGAAGCTTTCTTT,CASSFRDRLWGEAFF
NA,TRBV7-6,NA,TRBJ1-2,TGTGCCAGCAGCGCCGGAGCCTTTGGGGGGGCTGGCTACACCTTC,CASSAGAFGGAGYTF
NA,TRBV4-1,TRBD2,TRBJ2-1,TGCGCCAGCAGCCATCCAGCGGGAGGATACAATGAGCAGTTCTTC,CASSHPAGGYNEQFF
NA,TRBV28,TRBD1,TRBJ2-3,TGTGCCAGCAGCCGAGGACAGGGTGCAGCCAAAGCGGATACGCAGTATTTT,CASSRGQGAAKADTQYF
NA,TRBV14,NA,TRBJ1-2,TGTGCCAGCAGCCAAGAAACCAGGGCGTATTATGGCTACACCTTC,CASSQETRAYYGYTF
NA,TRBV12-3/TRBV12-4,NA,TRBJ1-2,TGTGCCAGCAGTTGGGGACTGAACTATGGCTACACCTTC,CASSWGLNYGYTF
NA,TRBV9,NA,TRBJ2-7,TGTGCCAGCAGCGTAGGCGCCTCCTACGAGCAGTACTTC,CASSVGASYEQYF
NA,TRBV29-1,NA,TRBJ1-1,TGCAGCGCCGGGCGGGAGACTGCTGAAGCTTTCTTT,CSAGRETAEAFF
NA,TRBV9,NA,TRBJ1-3,TGTGCCAGCAGCGGTACGTCTCAGGCCATATATTTT,CASSGTSQAIYF
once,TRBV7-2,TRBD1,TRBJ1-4,TGTGCCAGCAGCTTAACGGGGACAGCTAATGAAAAACTGTTTTTT,CASSLTGTANEKLFF
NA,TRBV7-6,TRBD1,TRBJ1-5,TGTGCCAGCAGCTTAATACAGGGGGGCAATCAGCCCCAGCATTTT,CASSLIQGGNQPQHF
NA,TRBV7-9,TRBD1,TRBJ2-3,TGTGCCAGCAGCACCCGACAGGGGAGGACAGATACGCAGTATTTT,CASSTRQGRTDTQYF
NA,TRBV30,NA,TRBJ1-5,TGTGCCTGGAGTGCTAATTCCTGGCCCCAGCATTTT,CAWSANSWPQHF
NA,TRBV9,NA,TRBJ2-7,TGTGCCAGCAGCGTAGGTAGTAGGGGGGGGCTCAACGAGCAGTACTTC,CASSVGSRGGLNEQYF
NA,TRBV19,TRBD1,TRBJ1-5,TGTGCCAGTAGCGCTTCCGGGACAGGGGGTGTTGAGGGCAATCAGCCCCAGCATTTT,CASSASGTGGVEGNQPQHF
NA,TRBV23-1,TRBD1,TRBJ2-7,TGCGCCAGCAGAGGGACAGGGCCGATCTACGAGCAGTACTTC,CASRGTGPIYEQYF
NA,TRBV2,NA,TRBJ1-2,TGTGCCAGCGGGGAACAGGGTAACTATGGCTACACCTTC,CASGEQGNYGYTF
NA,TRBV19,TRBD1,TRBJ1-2,TGTGCCAGTAGTTCCCGGACAGGTTATGGCTACACCTTC,CASSSRTGYGYTF
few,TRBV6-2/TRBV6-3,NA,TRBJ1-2,TGTGCCAGCAGTTACGAGGGATATGACTATGGCTACACCTTC,CASSYEGYDYGYTF
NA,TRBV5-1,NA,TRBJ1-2,TGCGCCAGCAGCTTGGTGTCAGGGGAGCACTACACCTTC,CASSLVSGEHYTF
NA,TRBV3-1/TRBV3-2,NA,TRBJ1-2,TGTGCCAGCAGCACAGGCGGCAACTATGGCTACACCTTC,CASSTGGNYGYTF
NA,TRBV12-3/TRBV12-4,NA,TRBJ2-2,TGTGCCAGCAGTTCCTTTACCGGGGAGCTGTTTTTT,CASSSFTGELFF
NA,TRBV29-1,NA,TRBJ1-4,TGCAGCGTATCGACAGCCATTAATGAAAAACTGTTTTTT,CSVSTAINEKLFF
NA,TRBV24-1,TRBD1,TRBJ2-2,TGTGCCACCAGTGATCCGGGACAGGGGGCCACCGGGGAGCTGTTTTTT,CATSDPGQGATGELFF
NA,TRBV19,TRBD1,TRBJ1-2,TGTGCCAGTAGCCGACTTTTCGGGGACAGCTATGGCTACACCTTC,CASSRLFGDSYGYTF
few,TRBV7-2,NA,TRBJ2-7,TGTGCCAGCAGCCAAGGAGGGTATTCCTCTGAAGAGCAGTACTTC,CASSQGGYSSEEQYF
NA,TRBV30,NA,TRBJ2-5,TGTGCCTGGGGGACAGCCGGGGGGACCCAGTACTTC,CAWGTAGGTQYF
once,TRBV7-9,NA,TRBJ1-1,TGTGCCAGCAGCTTAGCGAGGGATGAAGCTTTCTTT,CASSLARDEAFF
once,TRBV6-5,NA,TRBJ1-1,TGTGCCAGCAGACGAACCTGGCCAGAACCCACTGAAGCTTTCTTT,CASRRTWPEPTEAFF
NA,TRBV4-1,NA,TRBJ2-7,TGCGCCAGCAGCCAATTCGGGGGTCCCTACGAGCAGTACTTC,CASSQFGGPYEQYF
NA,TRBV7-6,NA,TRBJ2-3,TGTGCCAGCAGCTTAAGGGAGCTACCCTCCGGCACAGATACGCAGTATTTT,CASSLRELPSGTDTQYF
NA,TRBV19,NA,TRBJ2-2,TGTGCCAGTAGTATAGGCGGGTGGGTCGGGGAGCTGTTTTTT,CASSIGGWVGELFF
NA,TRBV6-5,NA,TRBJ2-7,TGTGCCAGCAGTTACTCGGCAGGCCGCGGGGCCTACGAGCAGTACTTC,CASSYSAGRGAYEQYF
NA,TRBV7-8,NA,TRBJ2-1,TGTGCCAGCAGCCAACGGGGAAATGAGCAGTTCTTC,CASSQRGNEQFF
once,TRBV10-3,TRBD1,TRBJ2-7,TGTGCCATCAGTGAAGTACAGGGGGCCCCCTACGAGCAGTACTTC,CAISEVQGAPYEQYF